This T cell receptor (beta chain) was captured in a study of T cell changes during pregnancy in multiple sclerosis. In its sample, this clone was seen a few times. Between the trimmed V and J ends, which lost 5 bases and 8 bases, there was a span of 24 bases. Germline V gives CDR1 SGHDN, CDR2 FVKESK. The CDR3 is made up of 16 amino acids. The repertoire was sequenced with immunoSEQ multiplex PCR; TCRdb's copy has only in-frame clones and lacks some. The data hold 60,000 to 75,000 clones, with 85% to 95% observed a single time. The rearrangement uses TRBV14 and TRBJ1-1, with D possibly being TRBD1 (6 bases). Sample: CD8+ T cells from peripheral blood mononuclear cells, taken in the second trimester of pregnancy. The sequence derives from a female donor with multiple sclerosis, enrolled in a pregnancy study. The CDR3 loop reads CASSSDGGGDLSEAFF. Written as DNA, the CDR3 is TGTGCCAGCAGCTCCGACGGAGGGGGGGACCTTTCCGAAGCTTTCTTT. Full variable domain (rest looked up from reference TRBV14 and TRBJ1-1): EAGVTQFPSHSVIEKGQTVTLRCDPISGHDNLYWYRRVMGKEIKFLLHFVKESKQDESGMPNNRFLAERTGGTYSTLKVQPAELEDSGVYFCASSSDGGGDLSEAFFGQGTRLTVV.